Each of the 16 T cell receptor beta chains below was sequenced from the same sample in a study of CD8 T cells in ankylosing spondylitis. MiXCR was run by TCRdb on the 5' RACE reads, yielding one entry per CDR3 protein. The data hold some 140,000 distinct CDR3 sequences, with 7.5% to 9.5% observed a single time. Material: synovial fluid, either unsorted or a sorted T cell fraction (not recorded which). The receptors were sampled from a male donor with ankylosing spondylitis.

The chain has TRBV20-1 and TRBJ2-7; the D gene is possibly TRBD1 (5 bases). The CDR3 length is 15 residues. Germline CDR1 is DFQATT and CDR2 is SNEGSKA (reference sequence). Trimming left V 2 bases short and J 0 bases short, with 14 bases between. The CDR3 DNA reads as TGCAGTGCTAGATCGCAGGGTCTGTCCTCCTACGAGCAGTACTTC. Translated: CSARSQGLSSYEQYF.

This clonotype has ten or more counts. The CDR3 spells CSASGGQYDGYTF. For the CDR3, the DNA is TGCAGTGCTTCGGGGGGACAGTATGATGGCTACACCTTC. J is TRBJ1-2 and V is TRBV20-1; TRBD1 aligns across 7 bases. Germline V lookup: CDR1 DFQATT, CDR2 SNEGSKA (reference sequence). The CDR3 spans 13 residues. V lost 5 bases, J lost 6 bases, and 9 bases stayed unmatched.

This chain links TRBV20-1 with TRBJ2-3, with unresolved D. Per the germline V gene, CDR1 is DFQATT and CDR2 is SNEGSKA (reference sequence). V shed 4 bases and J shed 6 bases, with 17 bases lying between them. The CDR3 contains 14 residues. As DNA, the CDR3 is TGCAGTGCTACCTGGGATTTCCTTGGGGATACGCAGTATTTT. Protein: CSATWDFLGDTQYF.

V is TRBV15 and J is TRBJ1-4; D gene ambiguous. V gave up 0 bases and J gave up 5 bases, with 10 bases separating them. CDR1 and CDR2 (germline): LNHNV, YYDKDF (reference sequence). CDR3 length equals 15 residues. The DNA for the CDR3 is TGTGCCACCAGCAGAGATTGGCAGAAAAATGAAAAACTGTTTTTT. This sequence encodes CATSRDWQKNEKLFF.

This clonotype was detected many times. The CDR3 DNA reads TGTGCCAGCAGCTCGCCATCGAGAGCGGGGGGACTCGGGGATACGCAGTATTTT. It yields the protein CASSSPSRAGGLGDTQYF. The chain uses TRBV5-5 and TRBJ2-3; 9 bases map to TRBD2. The CDR3 length is 18 residues. Germline values: CDR1 SGHKS, CDR2 YYEKEE (reference sequence). V dropped 3 bases and J dropped 6; count of bases not matched to a gene: 17. The entire variable domain, with the rest obtained from reference TRBV5-5 and TRBJ2-3, is as follows: DAGVTQSPTHLIKTRGQQVTLRCSPISGHKSVSWYQQVLGQGPQFIFQYYEKEERGRGNFPDRFSARQFPNYSSELNVNALLLGDSALYLCASSSPSRAGGLGDTQYFGPGTRLTVL.

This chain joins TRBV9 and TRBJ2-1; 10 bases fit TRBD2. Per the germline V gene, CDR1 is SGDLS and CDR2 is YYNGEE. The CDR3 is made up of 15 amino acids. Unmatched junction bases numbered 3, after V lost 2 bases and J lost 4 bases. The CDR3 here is CASSVGTSVYNEQFF. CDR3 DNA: TGTGCCAGCAGCGTCGGGACTAGCGTGTACAATGAGCAGTTCTTC.

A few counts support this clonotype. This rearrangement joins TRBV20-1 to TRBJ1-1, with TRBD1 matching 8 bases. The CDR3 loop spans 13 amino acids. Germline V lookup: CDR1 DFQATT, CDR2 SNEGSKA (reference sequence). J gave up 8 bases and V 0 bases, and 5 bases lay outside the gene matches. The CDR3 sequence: CSARDGYRGEAFF. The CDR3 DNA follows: TGCAGTGCTAGAGATGGATACAGGGGGGAAGCTTTCTTT.

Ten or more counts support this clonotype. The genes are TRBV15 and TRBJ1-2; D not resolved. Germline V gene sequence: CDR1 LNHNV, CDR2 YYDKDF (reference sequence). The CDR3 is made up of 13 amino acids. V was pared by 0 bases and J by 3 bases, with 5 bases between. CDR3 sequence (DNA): TGTGCCACCAGCAGAGATAGGCACTATGGCTACACCTTC. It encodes CATSRDRHYGYTF.

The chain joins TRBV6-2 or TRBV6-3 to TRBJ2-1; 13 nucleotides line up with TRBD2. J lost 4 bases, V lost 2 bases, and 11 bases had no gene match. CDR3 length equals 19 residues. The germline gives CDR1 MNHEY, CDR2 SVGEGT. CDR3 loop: CASSYPGLAGAGIYNEQFF. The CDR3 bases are TGTGCCAGCAGTTACCCCGGACTAGCGGGGGCCGGGATTTACAATGAGCAGTTCTTC.

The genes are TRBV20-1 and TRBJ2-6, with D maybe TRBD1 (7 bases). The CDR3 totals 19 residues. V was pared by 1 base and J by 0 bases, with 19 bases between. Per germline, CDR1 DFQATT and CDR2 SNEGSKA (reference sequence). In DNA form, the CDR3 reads TGCAGTGCTAGAGCTCTTGGGACAGCGGGTTACTCTGGGGCCAACGTCCTGACTTTC. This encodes CSARALGTAGYSGANVLTF.

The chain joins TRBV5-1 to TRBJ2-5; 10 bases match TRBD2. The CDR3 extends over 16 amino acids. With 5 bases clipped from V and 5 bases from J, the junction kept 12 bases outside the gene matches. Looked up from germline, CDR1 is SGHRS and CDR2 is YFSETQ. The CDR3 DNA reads TGCGCCAGCAGAAGGAGGCTAGCGGGAGAAGGGGAGACCCAGTACTTC. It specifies CASRRRLAGEGETQYF. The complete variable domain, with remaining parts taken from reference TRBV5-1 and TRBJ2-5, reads KAGVTQTPRYLIKTRGQQVTLSCSPISGHRSVSWYQQTPGQGLQFLFEYFSETQRNKGNFPGRFSGRQFSNSRSEMNVSTLELGDSALYLCASRRRLAGEGETQYFGPGTRLLVL.

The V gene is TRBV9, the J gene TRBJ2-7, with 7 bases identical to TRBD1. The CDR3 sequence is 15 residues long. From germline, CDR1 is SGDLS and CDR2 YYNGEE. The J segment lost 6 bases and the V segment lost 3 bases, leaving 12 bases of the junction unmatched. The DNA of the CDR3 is TGTGCCAGCAGCGCAGACGCTACAGGGGAGCGCGAGCAGTACTTC. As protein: CASSADATGEREQYF. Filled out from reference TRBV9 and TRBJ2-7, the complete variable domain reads DSGVTQTPKHLITATGQRVTLRCSPRSGDLSVYWYQQSLDQGLQFLIQYYNGEERAKGNILERFSAQQFPDLHSELNLSSLELGDSALYFCASSADATGEREQYFGPGTRLTVT.

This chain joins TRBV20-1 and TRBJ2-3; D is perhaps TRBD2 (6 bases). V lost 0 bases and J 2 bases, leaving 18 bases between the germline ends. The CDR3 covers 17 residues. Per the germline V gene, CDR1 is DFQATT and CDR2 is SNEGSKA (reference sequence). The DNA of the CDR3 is TGCAGTGCTAGAGATTCGGGACTTTACCCCACCACAGATACGCAGTATTTT. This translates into CSARDSGLYPTTDTQYF.

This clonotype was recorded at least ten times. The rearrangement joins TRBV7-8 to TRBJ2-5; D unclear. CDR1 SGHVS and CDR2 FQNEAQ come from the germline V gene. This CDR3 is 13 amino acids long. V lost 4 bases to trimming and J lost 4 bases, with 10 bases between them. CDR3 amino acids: CASSSTGRETQYF. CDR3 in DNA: TGTGCCAGCAGCTCGACCGGGCGAGAGACCCAGTACTTC.

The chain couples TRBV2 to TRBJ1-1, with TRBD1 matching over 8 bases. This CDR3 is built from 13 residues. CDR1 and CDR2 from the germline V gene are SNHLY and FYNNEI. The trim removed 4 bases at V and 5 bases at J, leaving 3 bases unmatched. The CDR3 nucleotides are TGTGCCAGCAGTGTACAGGGGGGGACTGAAGCTTTCTTT. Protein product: CASSVQGGTEAFF.

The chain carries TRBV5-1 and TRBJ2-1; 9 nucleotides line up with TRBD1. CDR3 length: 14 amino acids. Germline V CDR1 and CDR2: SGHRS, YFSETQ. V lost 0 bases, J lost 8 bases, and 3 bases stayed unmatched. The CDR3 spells CASSLAGTGYEQFF. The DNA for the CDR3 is TGCGCCAGCAGCTTGGCCGGGACAGGGTATGAGCAGTTCTTC.